The sequence of this T cell receptor beta chain was determined in a study of blood T cell repertoires in COVID-19. Overall study: T cells, B-cell-depleted T cells, or PBMCs provided the cDNA or gDNA that served as material.

Clones were sequenced by immunoSEQ multiplex PCR, and TCRdb holds only the in-frame ones, with some missing. The top ten hold roughly 20% of the sample, which has 150,000 to 200,000 clones, roughly 78% seen once. The TCR originated in a woman aged 70-85 years in a cohort exposed to, infected with or recovered from COVID-19 (not recorded which). What was sequenced was PBMCs or T cells enriched from blood (not recorded which).

The CDR3 spells CASSPPPRLAGLSGKQFF. CDR3 nucleotides: TGTGCCAGCAGCCCGCCCCCTCGACTAGCGGGGCTGAGCGGGAAGCAGTTCTTC. V gene TRBV7-9 combines with J gene TRBJ2-1; 11 nucleotides line up with TRBD2. This CDR3 is built from 18 residues. Germline loops: CDR1 SEHNR, CDR2 FQNEAQ (reference sequence). V shed 5 bases and J 11 bases; nucleotides not matched to a gene: 20.